This passage covers 28 T cell receptor beta chains from one sample sequenced in a study of T cell changes during pregnancy in multiple sclerosis. Sequenced by immunoSEQ multiplex PCR; TCRdb stores in-frame clones only, minus some. The sample records tens of thousands of clones, around 94% being singletons. The sample here was peripheral blood, taken in the third trimester of pregnancy. Receptors originate from a female donor with multiple sclerosis, enrolled in a pregnancy study.

The chain links TRBV10-3 to TRBJ2-1; 13 bases are a match to TRBD2. V lost 4 bases to trimming and J lost 0 bases; unmatched junction nucleotides: 0. CDR3 length: 16 residues. Germline V gene data show CDR1 as ENHRY and CDR2 as SYGVKD. The CDR3 DNA is TGTGCCATCAGTGGGACTAGCGGGAGCTCCTACAATGAGCAGTTCTTC. Amino acids: CAISGTSGSSYNEQFF.

The rearrangement links TRBV4-1 to TRBJ1-2; D gene uncertain. The V gene lost 0 bases and the J gene lost 8 bases, with 13 bases spanning the gap. Germline V gene sequence: CDR1 MGHRA, CDR2 YSYEKL. The CDR3 extends over 14 amino acids. In nucleotides, the CDR3 is TGCGCCAGCAGCCAAGAAGTGACCGGCGGGGGCTACACCTTC. It specifies CASSQEVTGGGYTF.

The chain uses TRBV27 and TRBJ2-7; possibly TRBD2 for D (5 bases). Trimming shortened V by 6 bases and J by 2 bases, and 11 bases separated the two germline ends. CDR3 length equals 13 residues. Germline CDR1 MNHEY, CDR2 SMNVEV (reference sequence). The CDR3 DNA follows: TGTGCCAGCAGCCCGAGGAGGACCTACGAGCAGTACTTC. Residues: CASSPRRTYEQYF.

This chain links TRBV2 with TRBJ2-3, with 7 bases matching TRBD2. The CDR3 is 14 residues long. Germline V gene lookup returns CDR1 SNHLY and CDR2 FYNNEI. After removal of 2 bases from V and 6 bases from J, the junction contained 5 bases not matched to a gene. The CDR3 DNA follows: TGTGCCAGCAGTGAATCGCGGGGGATGGATACGCAGTATTTT. Translating gives CASSESRGMDTQYF.

The chain is built from TRBV2 and TRBJ2-7, with D maybe TRBD2 (5 bases). The V end lost 1 base, the J end lost 2 bases, and 12 bases lay between the germline ends. This CDR3 is built from 15 residues. The germline V gene has CDR1 SNHLY and CDR2 FYNNEI. The CDR3 region has the DNA TGTGCCAGCAGTGAAGTGAGGGTTACAACCTACGAGCAGTACTTC. Protein sequence: CASSEVRVTTYEQYF.

A few counts support this clone. This chain connects TRBV28 to TRBJ2-7; D remains ambiguous. V shed 5 bases and J shed 7 bases, with 12 bases lying between them. This CDR3 has 12 residues. Germline V gene lookup returns CDR1 MDHEN and CDR2 SYDVKM. The CDR3 coding sequence is TGTGCCAGCAGTCCTTTGTCGGTAGAGCAGTACTTC. Protein: CASSPLSVEQYF.

This sequence joins TRBV9 and TRBJ2-2; D gene unclear. Trimming removed 2 bases at V and 6 bases at J, with 8 bases between. Germline assignment: CDR1 SGDLS and CDR2 YYNGEE. This CDR3 comprises 13 residues. The CDR3 here is CASSVIQSGELFF. DNA of the CDR3: TGTGCCAGCAGCGTTATCCAGTCCGGGGAGCTGTTTTTT.

The J gene is TRBJ1-3, the V gene TRBV18; tentatively, D is TRBD1 (6 bases). Germline assignment: CDR1 KGHSH and CDR2 LQKENI. Trimming pared 10 bases from V and 3 bases from J, leaving 16 bases between. CDR3 length: 14 amino acids. This CDR3 is CATEQGSVGNTIYF. CDR3 DNA: TGTGCCACCGAACAGGGATCAGTTGGAAACACCATATATTTT.

J is TRBJ2-7 and V is TRBV7-2; TRBD1 agrees at 10 bases. The CDR3 totals 14 residues. Germline CDR1 is SGHTA and CDR2 is FQGNSA. With 5 bases clipped from V and 6 bases from J, the junction kept 7 bases outside the gene matches. The CDR3: CASSRRDRGGEQYF. As DNA, the CDR3 is TGTGCCAGCAGCCGCCGGGACAGGGGCGGCGAGCAGTACTTC.

This sequence joins TRBV5-8 and TRBJ2-7, with TRBD2 matching 8 bases. CDR3 length: 14 residues. CDR1 is SGHTS, CDR2 YDEGEE, per germline. With V trimmed by 0 bases and J by 6 bases, 5 bases remained unmatched. The CDR3 DNA sequence: TGTGCCAGCAGCTTGGTTAAGCGGGAGATCGAGCAGTACTTC. Protein sequence: CASSLVKREIEQYF.

The rearrangement uses TRBV5-4 and TRBJ2-2, with 9 nucleotides matching TRBD2. Losses at the gene ends were 3 bases for V and 5 bases for J; bases not matched to a gene: 8. Germline V gene lookup returns CDR1 SGHNT and CDR2 YYREEE (reference sequence). The length of the CDR3 is 16 residues. CDR3 protein: CASSSYSGSGTGELFF. CDR3 coding DNA: TGTGCCAGCAGCTCCTATAGCGGGAGTGGTACCGGGGAGCTGTTTTTT. The complete variable domain, with remaining parts taken from reference TRBV5-4 and TRBJ2-2, reads ETGVTQSPTHLIKTRGQQVTLRCSSQSGHNTVSWYQQALGQGPQFIFQYYREEENGRGNFPPRFSGLQFPNYSSELNVNALELDDSALYLCASSSYSGSGTGELFFGEGSRLTVL.

This rearrangement joins TRBV9 to TRBJ2-7; 7 nucleotides align to TRBD1. Per the germline V gene, CDR1 is SGDLS and CDR2 is YYNGEE. Losses at the gene ends were 4 bases for V and 6 bases for J; bases not matched to a gene: 4. The CDR3 loop spans 12 amino acids. The CDR3 spells CASSPGTAEQYF. The CDR3 nucleotides are TGTGCCAGCAGCCCGGGGACAGCCGAGCAGTACTTC.

This clone was observed a handful of times. This rearrangement joins TRBV10-3 to TRBJ2-7; 8 bases map to TRBD1. V dropped 7 bases and J dropped 0; count of bases not matched to a gene: 5. The CDR3 spans 14 residues. The germline CDR1 and CDR2 sequences are ENHRY and SYGVKD. CDR3 DNA: TGTGCCATCAAAGGGACAGGTAGCTCCTACGAGCAGTACTTC. Amino acids: CAIKGTGSSYEQYF.

The rearrangement links TRBV6-5 to TRBJ1-1; 7 nucleotides line up with TRBD1. The CDR3 length is 15 residues. Germline V gene lookup returns CDR1 MNHEY and CDR2 SVGAGI. V lost 2 bases to trimming and J lost 1 base; unmatched junction nucleotides: 4. CDR3 sequence reads: CASSYKGGGNTEAFF. The DNA for the CDR3 is TGTGCCAGCAGTTACAAAGGGGGCGGGAACACTGAAGCTTTCTTT.

The CDR3 here is CASSQSGTGRTDTQYF. Written as DNA, the CDR3 is TGTGCCAGCAGCCAGTCCGGGACAGGGCGCACAGATACGCAGTATTTT. The chain links TRBV4-2 to TRBJ2-3; 9 nucleotides agree with TRBD1. The CDR3 runs to 16 residues. Germline V gene lookup returns CDR1 LGHNA and CDR2 YNFKEQ. The V and J ends lost 3 bases and 1 base, in that order; junction bases with no gene match: 5.

The chain links TRBV5-1 to TRBJ2-7; possibly TRBD1 for D (6 bases). Per the germline V gene, CDR1 is SGHRS and CDR2 is YFSETQ. The germline V and J ends were trimmed by 1 base and 6 bases, with 17 bases remaining between them. The CDR3 totals 15 residues. The CDR3 loop is CASSLTRAGEGEQYF. The CDR3 region has the DNA TGCGCCAGCAGCTTGACGCGGGCAGGGGAAGGCGAGCAGTACTTC.

CDR3 sequence: CAISDRGQGAYEQYF. The CDR3 coding sequence is TGTGCCATCAGTGACCGCGGGCAGGGGGCCTACGAGCAGTACTTC. J is TRBJ2-7 and V is TRBV10-3; 7 bases line up with TRBD1. Losses at the gene ends were 3 bases for V and 2 bases for J; bases not matched to a gene: 7. Germline V lookup: CDR1 ENHRY, CDR2 SYGVKD. The CDR3 has 15 residues.

The rearrangement uses TRBV7-2 and TRBJ2-7; no definite D call. This CDR3 is built from 12 residues. With 5 bases removed from V and 0 bases from J, the gap between germline ends came to 5 bases. Per the germline V gene, CDR1 is SGHTA and CDR2 is FQGNSA. The CDR3: CASSRSSYEQYF. DNA for the CDR3: TGTGCCAGCAGCCGTAGCTCCTACGAGCAGTACTTC.

The rearrangement joins TRBV27 to TRBJ1-5; D not certain. Germline CDR1 is MNHEY and CDR2 is SMNVEV (reference sequence). This CDR3 is built from 16 residues. V lost 0 bases, J lost 0 bases, and 9 bases lay in between. In DNA form, the CDR3 reads TGTGCCAGCAGTTTATCGTCTACGTATAGCAATCAGCCCCAGCATTTT. This sequence encodes CASSLSSTYSNQPQHF.

This chain links TRBV11-2 with TRBJ1-2, with no clear D. Per the germline V gene, CDR1 is SGHAT and CDR2 is FQNNGV. This CDR3 spans 14 amino acids. Trimming removed 5 bases at V and 4 bases at J, with 14 bases between. This CDR3 is CASSPEGGSYGYTF. Written as DNA, the CDR3 is TGTGCCAGCAGCCCAGAGGGTGGGAGCTATGGCTACACCTTC.

The V and J genes are TRBV6-5 and TRBJ2-7, with D possibly matching TRBD2 (6 bases). The CDR3 runs 15 residues. Germline CDR1 MNHEY, CDR2 SVGAGI. Deletions cut 6 bases from V and 0 bases from J, with 15 bases between. In nucleotides, the CDR3 is TGTGCCAGCAGCCCCCGGGGAGGAGGCTCCTACGAGCAGTACTTC. Amino acids: CASSPRGGGSYEQYF.

The rearrangement uses TRBV7-9 and TRBJ2-1; 9 bases are shared with TRBD2. CDR3 size: 15 residues. CDR1 is SEHNR, CDR2 FQNEAQ, per germline (reference sequence). The junction had 3 bases not matched to a gene; V was cut back by 1 base and J by 5 bases. The CDR3 loop reads CASSLVASGDNEQFF. In DNA, the CDR3 is TGTGCCAGCAGCTTAGTGGCTAGCGGGGACAATGAGCAGTTCTTC.

The V and J genes are TRBV28 and TRBJ2-2; no clear D gene. Germline V lookup: CDR1 MDHEN, CDR2 SYDVKM. Trimming shortened V by 0 bases and J by 2 bases, and 10 bases separated the two germline ends. The CDR3 runs to 16 residues. The CDR3 loop is CASSLWQRLNTGELFF. CDR3 in DNA: TGTGCCAGCAGTTTATGGCAGCGACTTAACACCGGGGAGCTGTTTTTT.

This clone was counted between two and nine times. The sample holds other DNA sequences that translate to the same CDR3. V and J are TRBV7-9 and TRBJ1-2; possibly TRBD1 for D (6 bases). The CDR3 runs 12 residues. Trimming took 3 bases from V and 7 from J, leaving 9 bases between them. CDR1 is SEHNR, CDR2 FQNEAQ, per germline (reference sequence). The CDR3: CASSFNRAGYTF. As DNA, the CDR3 is TGTGCCAGCAGCTTCAACAGGGCTGGCTACACCTTC.

The chain couples TRBV28 to TRBJ2-7; 9 bases align to TRBD1. J gave up 0 bases and V 6 bases, and 9 bases lay outside the gene matches. CDR1 and CDR2 from the germline V gene are MDHEN and SYDVKM. The CDR3 length is 16 residues. CDR3 sequence reads: CASRSGTGRGSYEQYF. The CDR3 DNA follows: TGTGCCAGCAGGTCTGGGACAGGGAGAGGCTCCTACGAGCAGTACTTC.

The chain uses TRBV6-5 and TRBJ2-1; D is possibly TRBD2 (6 bases). The CDR3 totals 14 residues. Germline values: CDR1 MNHEY, CDR2 SVGAGI. Trimming took 6 bases from V and 1 from J, leaving 10 bases between them. The CDR3 DNA follows: TGTGCCAGCAGCCCCCGGGGGTCCTACAATGAGCAGTTCTTC. Translated: CASSPRGSYNEQFF.

J is TRBJ2-7 and V is TRBV4-3; D is possibly TRBD1 (6 bases). CDR1 is LGHNA, CDR2 YSLEER, per germline. The CDR3 covers 18 residues. V was shortened by 0 bases and J by 3 bases, with 21 bases between the two germline ends. CDR3 protein: CASSQDTGFRGVVYEQYF. In DNA, the CDR3 is TGCGCCAGCAGCCAAGATACGGGCTTCAGGGGAGTAGTCTACGAGCAGTACTTC.

The chain is built from TRBV27 and TRBJ2-2, with 11 bases aligning to TRBD1. This CDR3 is built from 15 residues. CDR1 and CDR2 from the germline V gene are MNHEY and SMNVEV (reference sequence). V shed 8 bases and J 7 bases; nucleotides not matched to a gene: 9. The CDR3 nucleotides are TGTGCCAGCCACGGACAGGGGGCATTCAGCGGGGAGCTGTTTTTT. Its protein is CASHGQGAFSGELFF.